This TCR beta chain came from a study of response to subunit inactivated influenza vaccine. CDR3 length: 15 amino acids. Trimming cost V 3 bases and J 0 bases, with 8 bases left between them. MiXCR, applied by TCRdb to the RT-PCR reads, yields one record per CDR3 protein. The repertoire has about 700,000 distinct CDR3 sequences, 11% to 15% of them found once; the top ten carry around 6.5%. Comment on this clonotype: Its antigen is not known.

Notes on the study in general: The authors suggested that every seasonal influenza vaccination recruits few new T cells.

The specimen comprised PBMCs from blood, sampled roughly 2 weeks before vaccination. The receptor was isolated from a man aged 45-65 years who received an inactivated influenza vaccine. This chain connects TRBV12-3 or TRBV12-4 to TRBJ1-4, with a tentative D call TRBD1 (5 bases). CDR3 protein: CASSLGRTTNEKLFF. CDR3 nucleotides: TGTGCCAGCAGTTTGGGACGGACAACTAATGAAAAACTGTTTTTT.